The 10 T cell receptor beta chains listed next were all sequenced from one sample in a study of blood T cell repertoires in COVID-19. Generated by immunoSEQ multiplex PCR, the TCRdb table keeps only in-frame clones and is missing some. Among some 38,000 clones listed, approximately 91% were seen once. The specimen sequenced was peripheral blood. The receptors stem from a man in his fifties or sixties with active COVID-19.

V usage is TRBV5-4 and J usage is TRBJ2-7; no clear D. The CDR3 covers 14 residues. V lost 0 bases and J lost 3, with 10 bases in between. In germline, CDR1 is SGHNT, CDR2 YYREEE (reference sequence). The CDR3 sequence: CASSLVGPVYEQYF. CDR3 coding DNA: TGTGCCAGCAGCTTGGTTGGTCCAGTCTACGAGCAGTACTTC.

The chain uses TRBV9 and TRBJ1-2; 7 bases are shared with TRBD1. Per germline, CDR1 SGDLS and CDR2 YYNGEE. V trimming: 0 bases; J trimming: 4 bases; junction bases outside the gene matches: 9. The CDR3 spans 16 residues. CDR3 in DNA: TGTGCCAGCAGCGTAGAGGGGGCGCGGGCTCCCTATGGCTACACCTTC. This sequence encodes CASSVEGARAPYGYTF.

The chain has TRBV6-2 or TRBV6-3 and TRBJ1-2; the match to TRBD1 covers 10 bases. The germline V gene has CDR1 MNHEY and CDR2 SVGEGT. The CDR3 covers 16 residues. V was pared by 5 bases and J by 5 bases, with 11 bases of the junction left unmatched. The CDR3 DNA follows: TGTGCCAGCAGTACCGAATCGGGACAGGGGATTTATGGCTACACCTTC. This translates into CASSTESGQGIYGYTF.

Concerning this clone itself: This sample includes further DNA sequences coding for the same CDR3. The chain recombines TRBV30 with TRBJ1-2; a possible D gene is TRBD1 (5 bases). From germline, CDR1 is GTSNPN and CDR2 SVGIG (reference sequence). V was shortened by 0 bases and J by 4 bases, with 9 bases between the two germline ends. The CDR3 is made up of 13 amino acids. The DNA for the CDR3 is TGTGCCTGGAGTGTAGGGCAGGGCTATGGCTACACCTTC. Its protein product is CAWSVGQGYGYTF.

Regarding this clone: Other DNA sequences in this sample translate to the same CDR3. This chain joins TRBV27 and TRBJ2-7; possible D gene TRBD2, 7 bases. Germline values: CDR1 MNHEY, CDR2 SMNVEV (reference sequence). The V gene lost 8 bases and the J gene lost 1 base, with 15 bases spanning the gap. The CDR3 loop spans 14 amino acids. The CDR3 DNA reads as TGTGCCAGCGGTGAGGGGGGGGAATCCTACGAGCAGTACTTC. This gives the protein CASGEGGESYEQYF.

This rearrangement joins TRBV5-1 to TRBJ2-7, with 10 bases lining up with TRBD2. The V gene's germline CDR1 is SGHRS and CDR2 YFSETQ. V was clipped by 0 bases and J by 3 bases; unmatched bases: 3. The CDR3 covers 15 residues. The CDR3 reads CASSLDTSGNYEQYF. For the CDR3, the DNA is TGCGCCAGCAGCTTGGACACTAGCGGGAACTACGAGCAGTACTTC.

The chain combines TRBV5-1 with TRBJ1-1, with TRBD1 as a possible D gene (6 bases). Germline CDR1 reads SGHRS; CDR2 reads YFSETQ. The CDR3 extends over 14 amino acids. V lost 1 base and J 0 bases, leaving 7 bases between the germline ends. The CDR3: CASSLHRVNTEAFF. As DNA, the CDR3 is TGCGCCAGCAGCTTGCACAGGGTGAACACTGAAGCTTTCTTT.

This CDR3 is CASSARGLAGGPRTDTQYF. The CDR3 DNA reads TGTGCCAGCAGCGCCCGGGGACTAGCGGGAGGGCCACGCACAGATACGCAGTATTTT. This chain uses TRBV9 with TRBJ2-3; 16 nucleotides agree with TRBD2. CDR1 and CDR2 from the germline V gene are SGDLS and YYNGEE. The junction had 8 bases not matched to a gene; V was cut back by 3 bases and J by 1 base. This CDR3 is built from 19 residues. Combining the CDR3 with reference TRBV9 and TRBJ2-3 gives the whole variable domain DSGVTQTPKHLITATGQRVTLRCSPRSGDLSVYWYQQSLDQGLQFLIQYYNGEERAKGNILERFSAQQFPDLHSELNLSSLELGDSALYFCASSARGLAGGPRTDTQYFGPGTRLTVL.

The chain couples TRBV9 to TRBJ2-5; TRBD2 is a possible D gene (6 bases). Between the trimmed V and J ends, which lost 4 bases and 6 bases, there was a span of 13 bases. CDR1 SGDLS and CDR2 YYNGEE come from the germline V gene. The CDR3 covers 13 residues. DNA for the CDR3: TGTGCCAGCAGCCCCGAGGAGGGGAAGACCCAGTACTTC. Its protein product is CASSPEEGKTQYF. The whole variable domain, remainder taken from reference TRBV9 and TRBJ2-5, is DSGVTQTPKHLITATGQRVTLRCSPRSGDLSVYWYQQSLDQGLQFLIQYYNGEERAKGNILERFSAQQFPDLHSELNLSSLELGDSALYFCASSPEEGKTQYFGPGTRLLVL.

This clone was seen only a few times. One end of the junction varies from germline; a read error may be responsible. The gene calls are TRBV7-7 and TRBJ2-2, with D perhaps TRBD2 (5 bases). The germline CDR1 and CDR2 sequences are SSHAT and FNYEAQ (reference sequence). The length of the CDR3 is 16 residues. The CDR3 protein is CASSPSPGIRAGELFF. The CDR3, as DNA: TGTGCTAGCAGCCCCAGTCCCGGGATAAGAGCCGGGGAGCTGTTTTTT.